This T cell receptor (beta chain) was found in a study of shared clonotypes between healthy human individuals. The assay was immunoSEQ multiplex PCR, and TCRdb's table has in-frame clones only and misses some. The sample contains fewer than 850,000 clones, 90% to 97% of which appear only once. Positive CCR7 selection of CD45RO-negative cells yielded the naive CD8 cells, and terminally differentiated effector memory CD45RA+ cells were excluded. Sample: naive CD8+ T cells sorted from blood. The TCR originated in a man younger than 40 in good health.

CDR3 loop: CASSSLGESYEQYF. The CDR3, as DNA: TGTGCCAGTAGTTCTTTGGGAGAGTCCTACGAGCAGTACTTC. The V and J genes are TRBV19 and TRBJ2-7, with a possible D match to TRBD2 (5 bases). The CDR3 is 14 amino acids. Germline CDR1 LNHDA, CDR2 SQIVND (reference sequence). V lost 5 bases and J lost 1, with 12 bases in between.